A selection of T cell receptor beta chains follows, all from one sample in a study of T cell responses to AZD1222 COVID-19 vaccine. The table came from immunoSEQ multiplex PCR; TCRdb's copy has only in-frame clones and leaves some out. The sample holds some 130,000 clones, approximately 85% seen once. Here the sequenced sample was peripheral blood, taken on day 0 of AZD1222 vaccination. The source is an adult in good health. The CDR3 runs from the conserved cysteine through the conserved F or W. D genes are given only for firm matches. A clone size is listed for some rows: how often the clone was seen (once, few, many), or a class if it is expanded.

size: -; D: -; J: TRBJ1-2; V: TRBV7-9; DNA: TGTGCCAGCAGCCACCCCCGTTTGGGAATGAGGGGCTACACCTTC; CDR3: CASSHPRLGMRGYTF
size: -; D: TRBD1; J: TRBJ1-6; V: TRBV23-1; DNA: TGCGCCAGCAGTCCGGGGACAGTGAGCTCCTATAATTCACCCCTCCACTTT; CDR3: CASSPGTVSSYNSPLHF
size: once; D: TRBD1; J: TRBJ1-2; V: TRBV28; DNA: TGTGCCAGCAGTTCCGGGACAGGGAGGTATGGCTACACCTTC; CDR3: CASSSGTGRYGYTF
size: -; D: TRBD1; J: TRBJ1-6; V: TRBV5-1; DNA: TGCGCCAGCAGCTCCCAGGGACAGGGAAGTTCACCCCTCCACTTT; CDR3: CASSSQGQGSSPLHF
size: -; D: TRBD2; J: TRBJ2-2; V: TRBV3-1/TRBV3-2; DNA: TGTGCCAGCAGCCGGGGACTAGCCGGGGAGCTGTTTTTT; CDR3: CASSRGLAGELFF
size: -; D: -; J: TRBJ2-7; V: TRBV6-5; DNA: TGTGCCAGCAGTTACTCGCGACCACTATCCTACGAGCAGTACTTC; CDR3: CASSYSRPLSYEQYF
size: once; D: -; J: TRBJ1-2; V: TRBV25-1; DNA: TGTGCCAGCAGTGATTCTCACAGACCTACTAACTATGGCTACACCTTC; CDR3: CASSDSHRPTNYGYTF
size: -; D: -; J: TRBJ1-1; V: TRBV19; DNA: TGTGCCAGTAGTAAACCGATAGGACAGCTGAACACTGAAGCTTTCTTT; CDR3: CASSKPIGQLNTEAFF
size: -; D: -; J: TRBJ1-1; V: TRBV6-1; DNA: TGTGCCAGCAGTGAAGTTCTTAACACTGAAGCTTTCTTT; CDR3: CASSEVLNTEAFF
size: -; D: TRBD2; J: TRBJ2-5; V: TRBV4-3; DNA: TGCGCCAGCAGCCAAGCTGGGACTAGCGGCCAAGAGACCCAGTACTTC; CDR3: CASSQAGTSGQETQYF
size: -; D: -; J: TRBJ1-2; V: TRBV27; DNA: TGTGCCAGCAGTTCCAGTACTAACTATGGCTACACCTTC; CDR3: CASSSSTNYGYTF
size: -; D: -; J: TRBJ1-3; V: TRBV3-1/TRBV3-2; DNA: TGTGCCAGCAGCCACATCTCTGGAAACACCATATATTTT; CDR3: CASSHISGNTIYF
size: -; D: TRBD1; J: TRBJ2-1; V: TRBV11-3; DNA: TGTGCCAGCAGCACGACAGGGTACAATGAGCAGTTCTTC; CDR3: CASSTTGYNEQFF
size: -; D: -; J: TRBJ2-1; V: TRBV5-4; DNA: TGTGCCAGCAGCTTAACGGGTGAGCAGTTCTTC; CDR3: CASSLTGEQFF
size: -; D: -; J: TRBJ2-2; V: TRBV5-6; DNA: TGTGCCAGCAGCTTGGACCGGGGAACCGGGGAGCTGTTTTTT; CDR3: CASSLDRGTGELFF
size: -; D: TRBD2; J: TRBJ2-3; V: TRBV30; DNA: TGTGCCTGGAGTGCCGGGACTAGCGGGGGGAGAGATACGCAGTATTTT; CDR3: CAWSAGTSGGRDTQYF
size: -; D: -; J: TRBJ1-5; V: TRBV7-2; DNA: TGTGCCAGCAGCTTAGTCAATAGCAATCAGCCCCAGCATTTT; CDR3: CASSLVNSNQPQHF
size: -; D: -; J: TRBJ1-1; V: TRBV28; DNA: TGTGCCAGCAGGATACAGGGGAACACTGAAGCTTTCTTT; CDR3: CASRIQGNTEAFF
size: once; D: -; J: TRBJ1-1; V: TRBV5-8; DNA: TGTGCCAGCAGCTTGGGCACAGGACCGAACACTGAAGCTTTCTTT; CDR3: CASSLGTGPNTEAFF
size: -; D: TRBD2; J: TRBJ2-7; V: TRBV20-1; DNA: TGCAGTGCCCTAGCGGCCTACGAGCAGTACTTC; CDR3: CSALAAYEQYF
size: -; D: -; J: TRBJ1-3; V: TRBV9; DNA: TGTGCCAGCAGCGCGGGGGGCGGGAACACCATATATTTT; CDR3: CASSAGGGNTIYF
size: -; D: TRBD2; J: TRBJ2-1; V: TRBV24-1; DNA: TGTGCCACCAGCCTGGCTAGCGGGGACCGGAATGAGCAGTTCTTC; CDR3: CATSLASGDRNEQFF
size: few; D: -; J: TRBJ1-3; V: TRBV19; DNA: TGTGCCAGTAGTCCTCAGCCGACTGGAAACACCATATATTTT; CDR3: CASSPQPTGNTIYF
size: -; D: -; J: TRBJ1-5; V: TRBV3-1/TRBV3-2; DNA: TGTGCCAGCAGCCAAGGTGGGCCCGCGATAGATCAGCCCCAGCATTTT; CDR3: CASSQGGPAIDQPQHF
size: -; D: -; J: TRBJ2-7; V: TRBV18; DNA: TGTGCCAGCTCACCGGGGAATTCCTACGAGCAGTACTTC; CDR3: CASSPGNSYEQYF
size: -; D: TRBD1; J: TRBJ2-1; V: TRBV24-1; DNA: TGTGCCACCAGTGATAAGGACAGGGGGCTTTACAATGAGCAGTTCTTC; CDR3: CATSDKDRGLYNEQFF
size: -; D: -; J: TRBJ2-7; V: TRBV2; DNA: TGTGCCAGCAGTGTTCCCGGGGATCCGGAGCAGTACTTC; CDR3: CASSVPGDPEQYF
size: -; D: -; J: TRBJ1-1; V: TRBV21-1; DNA: TGTGCCAGCAGCCACCACAGGGGGCGCAAAGCTTTCTTT; CDR3: CASSHHRGRKAFF
size: -; D: -; J: TRBJ2-7; V: TRBV6-5; DNA: TGTGCCAGCAGTTTCCAGACAGTCACCTCCTCCGAGCAGTACTTC; CDR3: CASSFQTVTSSEQYF
size: -; D: -; J: TRBJ1-1; V: TRBV2; DNA: TGTGCCAGCCTGAAGTGGCGGGATCTCACTGAAGCTTTCTTT; CDR3: CASLKWRDLTEAFF
size: -; D: -; J: TRBJ1-2; V: TRBV7-9; DNA: TGTGCCAGCAGCATAGGGAGCTATGGCTACACCTTC; CDR3: CASSIGSYGYTF
size: -; D: -; J: TRBJ1-1; V: TRBV5-4; DNA: TGTGCCAGCAGCGGGGTAAACACTGAAGCTTTCTTT; CDR3: CASSGVNTEAFF
size: -; D: -; J: TRBJ2-2; V: TRBV18; DNA: TGTGCCAGCTCACCTGGGGCCGTCGGGAGCACCGGGGAGCTGTTTTTT; CDR3: CASSPGAVGSTGELFF
size: once; D: -; J: TRBJ2-1; V: TRBV7-3; DNA: TGTGCCAGCAGCTTCCCGGGACTCAGCTCCTACAATGAGCAGTTCTTC; CDR3: CASSFPGLSSYNEQFF
size: -; D: -; J: TRBJ1-3; V: TRBV7-3; DNA: TGTGCCAGCAGCCCGCAGGCCGGAAACACCATATATTTT; CDR3: CASSPQAGNTIYF
size: -; D: -; J: TRBJ2-2; V: TRBV7-2; DNA: TGTGCCAGCAGCTTAGCGAACGGAGGGGGGGAGCTGTTTTTT; CDR3: CASSLANGGGELFF
size: -; D: TRBD1; J: TRBJ1-1; V: TRBV11-1; DNA: TGTGCCAGCAGCCCCTTAGGGGGCGCCGGAGCTTTCTTT; CDR3: CASSPLGGAGAFF
size: -; D: -; J: TRBJ1-5; V: TRBV27; DNA: TGTGCCAGCACTCCTATCGGGCTGGAGGGGGGGAATCAGCCCCAGCATTTT; CDR3: CASTPIGLEGGNQPQHF
size: -; D: TRBD2; J: TRBJ2-1; V: TRBV6-2/TRBV6-3; DNA: TGTGCCAGCAGTTCAGGACTAGCGGGTATGTGGGGTATCGAGCAGTTCTTC; CDR3: CASSSGLAGMWGIEQFF
size: -; D: TRBD2; J: TRBJ2-7; V: TRBV11-2; DNA: TGTGCCAGCAGCTTAGATGTCGGGGGGGCTGGCTACGAGCAGTACTTC; CDR3: CASSLDVGGAGYEQYF
size: few; D: -; J: TRBJ2-3; V: TRBV1; DNA: TGCACCAGCAGTTCGGGGGCGGCCGAAACAACTATGGGGTATTTT; CDR3: CTSSSGAAETTMGYF
size: -; D: TRBD1; J: TRBJ1-1; V: TRBV19; DNA: TGTGCCAGTAGTATAAAAGGCTTGCTGCAGGGGGCTGAAGCTTTCTTT; CDR3: CASSIKGLLQGAEAFF
size: -; D: -; J: TRBJ1-1; V: TRBV7-2; DNA: TGTGCCAGCAGCTTAATGACTGAAGCTTTCTTT; CDR3: CASSLMTEAFF
size: -; D: -; J: TRBJ1-3; V: TRBV3-1/TRBV3-2; DNA: TGTGCCAGCAGCCCGACAGCCTCTGGAAACACCATATATTTT; CDR3: CASSPTASGNTIYF
size: -; D: -; J: TRBJ2-5; V: TRBV19; DNA: TGTGCCACTCGGTCGGCCAACAAAAAAGAGACCCAGTACTTC; CDR3: CATRSANKKETQYF
size: -; D: -; J: TRBJ1-1; V: TRBV6-6; DNA: TGTGCCAGCAGTTACGCCCTGACCGGGGGGACTGAAGCTTTCTTT; CDR3: CASSYALTGGTEAFF
size: -; D: TRBD2; J: TRBJ2-1; V: TRBV18; DNA: TGTGCCAGCTCACTCCATTCCCCTGCGGGGGGGTTCAATGAGCAGTTCTTC; CDR3: CASSLHSPAGGFNEQFF
size: -; D: -; J: TRBJ2-7; V: TRBV18; DNA: TGTGCCAGCTCAATACAGGCCGCCGAGCAGTACTTC; CDR3: CASSIQAAEQYF
size: -; D: -; J: TRBJ1-1; V: TRBV5-1; DNA: TGCGCCAGCAGCCGGACGCTGGGGACTGAAGCTTTCTTT; CDR3: CASSRTLGTEAFF
size: -; D: -; J: TRBJ1-1; V: TRBV5-4; DNA: TGTGCCAGCAGCTCCATAGGGAACACTGAAGCTTTCTTT; CDR3: CASSSIGNTEAFF
size: -; D: -; J: TRBJ1-2; V: TRBV7-9; DNA: TGTGCCAGCAGCCGGGACAACTATGGCTACACCTTC; CDR3: CASSRDNYGYTF
size: -; D: -; J: TRBJ2-7; V: TRBV5-1; DNA: TGCGCCAGCAGCTTGGCCCGGAACGAGCAGTACTTC; CDR3: CASSLARNEQYF
size: -; D: TRBD2; J: TRBJ2-7; V: TRBV7-2; DNA: TGTGCCAGCAGCGTCCCGGGACTAGCGGGGGGGACCCCCTACGAGCAGTACTTC; CDR3: CASSVPGLAGGTPYEQYF
size: -; D: -; J: TRBJ1-5; V: TRBV4-1; DNA: TGCGCCAGCAGCCAAGATCCGACAATTAGCAATCAGCCCCAGCATTTT; CDR3: CASSQDPTISNQPQHF
size: -; D: TRBD2; J: TRBJ2-1; V: TRBV19; DNA: TGTGCCAGTAGTATACGGGGGGGCACAAACAATGAGCAGTTCTTC; CDR3: CASSIRGGTNNEQFF
size: once; D: -; J: TRBJ2-7; V: TRBV11-3; DNA: TGTGCCAGCAGCCCCGCACGGAGGGCGGTTTTCTTC; CDR3: CASSPARRAVFF
size: -; D: TRBD1; J: TRBJ1-1; V: TRBV7-2; DNA: TGTGCCAGCAGCTTGACCGGACAGGTGAACACTGAAGCTTTCTTT; CDR3: CASSLTGQVNTEAFF